The source of this T cell receptor (beta chain) is a study of CD8 T cells in ankylosing spondylitis. This clonotype was detected a few times. Antigen specificity is unknown. For TCR beta, libraries came from quantitative 5'-RACE with molecular barcodes. TCRdb reprocessed the 5' RACE reads via MiXCR and lists one record per CDR3 protein. The table lists about 90,000 distinct CDR3 sequences, about 8.3% of them singletons, with about 31% in the top ten. The study, taken as a whole, reports: Characteristic of ankylosing spondylitis blood, it appeared, was a TCR beta motif comprising eight highly homologous variants. Earlier authors reported some of these motif variants in reactive arthritis synovial fluid and blood. Disease-linked clones reportedly showed significant enrichment in matched ankylosing spondylitis synovial fluid. The disease-linked clones had a CD8+ phenotype and low blood frequencies.

The sequenced material came from blood, either unsorted or a sorted T cell fraction (not recorded which). This TCR was sampled from a male donor with ankylosing spondylitis.

The CDR3 reads CASSYTLRGSGANVLTF. CDR3 in DNA: TGTGCCAGCAGTTACACTCTACGGGGTTCAGGGGCCAACGTCCTGACTTTC. The chain combines TRBV6-5 with TRBJ2-6; D is perhaps TRBD2 (5 bases). The germline V gene has CDR1 MNHEY and CDR2 SVGAGI. The V gene lost 2 bases and the J gene lost 4 bases, with 15 bases spanning the gap. This CDR3 contains 17 residues.